The 10 T cell receptor beta chains presented below share a single source sample, sequenced in a study of blood T cell repertoires in COVID-19. Assay used: immunoSEQ multiplex PCR; TCRdb lists only in-frame clones, some missing. This table has approximately 94,000 clones, roughly 80% appearing once. What was sequenced was peripheral blood. These receptors were obtained from a man in his fifties with active or convalescent COVID-19.

This sequence joins TRBV3-1 (or the pseudogene TRBV3-2) and TRBJ2-3; D is unresolved. Germline CDR1 LGHDT, CDR2 YNNKEL (reference sequence). The CDR3 runs to 13 residues. V lost 4 bases to trimming and J lost 6 bases, with 11 bases between them. The CDR3 loop is CASSPLGLDTQYF. The CDR3 nucleotides are TGTGCCAGCAGCCCCCTCGGTTTGGATACGCAGTATTTT.

Only one count was recorded for this clone. This rearrangement joins TRBV12-2 to TRBJ2-3; the table calls TRBD1, which could not be checked here. TRBV12-2 is a pseudogene locus. CDR3 length: 14 residues. The chain's CDR3 is CASRLRQDTDTQYF. In DNA form, the CDR3 reads TGTGCAAGTCGCCTTCGACAGGACACAGATACGCAGTATTTT.

This clone was seen only a few times. This chain links TRBV5-4 with TRBJ2-1; 7 bases match TRBD2. This CDR3 is built from 13 residues. The ends lost 4 bases at V and 6 bases at J; junction bases unmatched: 4. Germline-derived CDR1 and CDR2 are SGHNT and YYREEE (reference sequence). Here the CDR3 DNA reads TGTGCCAGCAGCAAACTAGCGAGCAATGAGCAGTTCTTC. Its translation: CASSKLASNEQFF.

The gene calls are TRBV28 and TRBJ1-5; unclear D gene. V was trimmed by 6 bases and J by 4 bases, leaving 13 bases between them. The CDR3 extends over 14 amino acids. The germline CDR1 and CDR2 sequences are MDHEN and SYDVKM. For the CDR3, the DNA is TGTGCCAGCAGCCATCCCCGAACTAATCAGCCCCAGCATTTT. Protein sequence: CASSHPRTNQPQHF.

The V gene is TRBV10-1, the J gene TRBJ2-1; the D gene is possibly TRBD1 (8 bases). CDR1 and CDR2 (germline): WNHNN, SYGVQD (reference sequence). The V end lost 5 bases, the J end lost 2 bases, and 16 bases lay between the germline ends. The CDR3 length is 16 residues. The CDR3 nucleotides are TGCGCCAGCAGTTTAGCCACAGGGGGGGCCTACAATGAGCAGTTCTTC. Translating gives CASSLATGGAYNEQFF.

The chain joins TRBV21-1 to TRBJ2-7; TRBD2, the D gene given by the table, was not confirmed from the DNA. TRBV21-1 is noted as a pseudogene. The CDR3 consists of 14 residues. This CDR3 reads CARAPGLRIREQYF. The CDR3 region has the DNA TGTGCCAGGGCACCGGGTCTCCGTATTCGCGAGCAGTACTTC.

The genes are TRBV5-1 and TRBJ2-2; 12 nucleotides align to TRBD2. V was clipped by 4 bases and J by 5 bases; unmatched bases: 6. The V gene's germline CDR1 is SGHRS and CDR2 YFSETQ. The CDR3 spans 16 residues. CDR3 nucleotide sequence: TGCGCCAGCAGCCCAAGGACTAGCGGGACTACCGGGGAGCTGTTTTTT. Translated: CASSPRTSGTTGELFF.

This chain uses TRBV13 with TRBJ2-4; 9 nucleotides align to TRBD2. CDR3 length: 15 amino acids. Germline trimming cut 5 bases from V and 1 base from J; bases unmatched to any gene: 3. Germline-derived CDR1 and CDR2 are PRHDT and FYEKMQ (reference sequence). CDR3 amino acids: CASSRGGAAKNIQYF. The CDR3 bases are TGTGCCAGCAGCCGCGGGGGGGCGGCCAAAAACATTCAGTACTTC.

The chain has TRBV9 and TRBJ2-3; D gene ambiguous. There are 16 residues in the CDR3. V shed 0 bases and J shed 1 base, with 12 bases lying between them. The germline V gene has CDR1 SGDLS and CDR2 YYNGEE. CDR3 region: CASSVGVSSRTDTQYF. Here the CDR3 DNA reads TGTGCCAGCAGCGTAGGAGTTAGCTCTCGCACAGATACGCAGTATTTT.

The chain is built from TRBV7-9 and TRBJ1-4; tentatively, D is TRBD1 (5 bases). The CDR3 length is 16 residues. Looked up from germline, CDR1 is SEHNR and CDR2 is FQNEAQ (reference sequence). Trimming left V 3 bases short and J 0 bases short, with 11 bases between. CDR3 loop: CASSFQGGATNEKLFF. The CDR3 bases are TGTGCCAGCAGCTTCCAGGGAGGAGCAACTAATGAAAAACTGTTTTTT.